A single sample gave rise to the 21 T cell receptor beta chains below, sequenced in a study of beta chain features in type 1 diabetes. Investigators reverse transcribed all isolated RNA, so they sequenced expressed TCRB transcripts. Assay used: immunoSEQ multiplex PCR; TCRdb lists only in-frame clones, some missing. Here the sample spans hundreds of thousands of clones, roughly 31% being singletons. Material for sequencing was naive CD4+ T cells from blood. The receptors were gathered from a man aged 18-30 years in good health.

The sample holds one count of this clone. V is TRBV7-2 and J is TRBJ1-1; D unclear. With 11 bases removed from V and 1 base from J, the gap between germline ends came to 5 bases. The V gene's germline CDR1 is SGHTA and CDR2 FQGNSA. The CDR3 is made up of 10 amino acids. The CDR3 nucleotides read TGTGCCCACGGGAACACTGAAGCTTTCTTT. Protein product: CAHGNTEAFF.

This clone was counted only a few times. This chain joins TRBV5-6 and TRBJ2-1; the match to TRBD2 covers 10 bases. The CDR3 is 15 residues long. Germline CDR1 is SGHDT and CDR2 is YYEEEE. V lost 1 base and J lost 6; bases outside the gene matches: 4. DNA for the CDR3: TGTGCCAGCAGCTTGTCGACTAGCGGGTTCAATGAGCAGTTCTTC. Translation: CASSLSTSGFNEQFF.

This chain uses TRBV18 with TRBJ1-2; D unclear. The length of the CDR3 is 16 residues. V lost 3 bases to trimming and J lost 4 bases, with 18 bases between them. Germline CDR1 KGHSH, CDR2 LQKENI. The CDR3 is CASSPRAENSGYGYTF. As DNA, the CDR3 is TGTGCCAGCTCACCTCGAGCCGAAAATTCAGGCTATGGCTACACCTTC.

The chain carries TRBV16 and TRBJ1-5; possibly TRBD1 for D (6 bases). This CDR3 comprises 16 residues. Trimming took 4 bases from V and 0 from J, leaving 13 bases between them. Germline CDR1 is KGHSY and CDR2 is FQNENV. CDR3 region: CASSLITGSSNQPQHF. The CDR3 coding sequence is TGTGCCAGCAGCCTGATAACAGGGTCTAGCAATCAGCCCCAGCATTTT.

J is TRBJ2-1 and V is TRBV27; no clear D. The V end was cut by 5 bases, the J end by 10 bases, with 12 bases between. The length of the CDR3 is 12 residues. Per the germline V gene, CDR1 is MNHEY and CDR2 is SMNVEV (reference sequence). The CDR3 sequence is CASSQTPREQFF. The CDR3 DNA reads TGTGCCAGCAGTCAGACGCCTCGCGAGCAGTTCTTC.

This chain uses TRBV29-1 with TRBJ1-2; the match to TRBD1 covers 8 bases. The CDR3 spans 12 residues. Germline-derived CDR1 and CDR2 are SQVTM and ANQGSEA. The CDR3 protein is CTAGQDNYGYTF. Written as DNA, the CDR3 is TGCACCGCGGGACAGGATAACTATGGCTACACCTTC.

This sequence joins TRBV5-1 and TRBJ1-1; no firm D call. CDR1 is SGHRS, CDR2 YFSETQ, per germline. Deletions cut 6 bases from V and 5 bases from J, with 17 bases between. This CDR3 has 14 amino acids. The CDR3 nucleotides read TGCGCCAGCAATCTCTTCGGGGTTGGGACTGAAGCTTTCTTT. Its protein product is CASNLFGVGTEAFF.

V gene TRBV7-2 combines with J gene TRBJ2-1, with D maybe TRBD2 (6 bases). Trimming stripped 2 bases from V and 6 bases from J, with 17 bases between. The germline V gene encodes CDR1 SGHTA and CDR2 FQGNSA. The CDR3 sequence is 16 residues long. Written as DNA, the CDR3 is TGTGCCAGCAGCTTAACCCTCCCGGGACTTGGCAATGAGCAGTTCTTC. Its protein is CASSLTLPGLGNEQFF.

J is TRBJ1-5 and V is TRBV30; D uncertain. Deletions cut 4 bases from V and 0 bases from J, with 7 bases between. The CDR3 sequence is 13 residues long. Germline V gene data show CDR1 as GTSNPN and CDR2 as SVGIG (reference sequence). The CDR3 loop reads CAWTDYSNQPQHF. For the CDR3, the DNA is TGTGCCTGGACGGACTATAGCAATCAGCCCCAGCATTTT. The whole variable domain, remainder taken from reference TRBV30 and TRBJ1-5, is SQTIHQWPATLVQPVGSPLSLECTVEGTSNPNLYWYRQAAGRGLQLLFYSVGIGQISSEVPQNLSASRPQDRQFILSSKKLLLSDSGFYLCAWTDYSNQPQHFGDGTRLSIL.

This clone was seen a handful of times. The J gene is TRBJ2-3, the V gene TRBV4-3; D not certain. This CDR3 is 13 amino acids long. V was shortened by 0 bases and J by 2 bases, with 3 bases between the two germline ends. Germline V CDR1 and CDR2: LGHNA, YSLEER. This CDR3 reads CASSQDFTDTQYF. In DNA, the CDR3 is TGCGCCAGCAGCCAAGACTTCACAGATACGCAGTATTTT.

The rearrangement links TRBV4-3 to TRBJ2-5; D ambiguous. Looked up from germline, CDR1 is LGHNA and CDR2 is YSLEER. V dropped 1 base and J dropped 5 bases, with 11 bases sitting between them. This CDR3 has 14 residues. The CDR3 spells CASSQAAGQETQYF. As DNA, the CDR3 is TGCGCCAGCAGCCAAGCTGCAGGCCAGGAGACCCAGTACTTC.

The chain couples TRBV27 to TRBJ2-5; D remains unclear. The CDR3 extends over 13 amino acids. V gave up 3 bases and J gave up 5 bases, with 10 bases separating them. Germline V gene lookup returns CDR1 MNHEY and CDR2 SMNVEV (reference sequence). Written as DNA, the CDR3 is TGTGCCAGCAGTTTTTCAGGCTGGGAGACCCAGTACTTC. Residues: CASSFSGWETQYF.

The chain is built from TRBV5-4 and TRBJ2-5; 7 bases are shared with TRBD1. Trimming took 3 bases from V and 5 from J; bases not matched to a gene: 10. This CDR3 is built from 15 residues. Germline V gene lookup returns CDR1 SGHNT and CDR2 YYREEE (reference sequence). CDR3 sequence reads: CASSSFLDRVETQYF. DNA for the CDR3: TGTGCCAGCAGCTCCTTCCTTGACAGGGTTGAGACCCAGTACTTC.

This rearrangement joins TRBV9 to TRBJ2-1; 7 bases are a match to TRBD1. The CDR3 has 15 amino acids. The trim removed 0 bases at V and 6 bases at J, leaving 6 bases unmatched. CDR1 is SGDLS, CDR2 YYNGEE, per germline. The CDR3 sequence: CASSVGWTGGNEQFF. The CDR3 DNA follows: TGTGCCAGCAGCGTAGGCTGGACAGGCGGCAATGAGCAGTTCTTC.

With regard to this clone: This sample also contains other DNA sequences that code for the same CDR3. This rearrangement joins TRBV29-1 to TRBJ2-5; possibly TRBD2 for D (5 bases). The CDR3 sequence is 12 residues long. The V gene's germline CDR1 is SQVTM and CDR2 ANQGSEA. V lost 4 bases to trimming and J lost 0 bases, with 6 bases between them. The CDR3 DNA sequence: TGCAGCGTTGTGGGAGACCAAGAGACCCAGTACTTC. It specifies CSVVGDQETQYF.

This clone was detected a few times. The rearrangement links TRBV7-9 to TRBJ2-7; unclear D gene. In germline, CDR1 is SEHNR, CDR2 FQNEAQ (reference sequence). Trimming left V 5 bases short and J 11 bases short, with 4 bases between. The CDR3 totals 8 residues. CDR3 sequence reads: CASSPEYF. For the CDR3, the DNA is TGTGCCAGCAGCCCCGAGTACTTC.

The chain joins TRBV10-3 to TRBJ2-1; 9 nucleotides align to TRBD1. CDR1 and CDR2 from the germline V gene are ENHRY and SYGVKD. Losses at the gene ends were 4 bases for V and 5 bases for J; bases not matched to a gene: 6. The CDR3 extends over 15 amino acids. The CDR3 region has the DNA TGTGCCATCAGTGGGAGACAGGGGGGGAACAATGAGCAGTTCTTC. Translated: CAISGRQGGNNEQFF.

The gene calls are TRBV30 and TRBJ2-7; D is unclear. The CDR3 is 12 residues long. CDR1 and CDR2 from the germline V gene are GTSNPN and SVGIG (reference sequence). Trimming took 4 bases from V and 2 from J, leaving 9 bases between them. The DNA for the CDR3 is TGTGCCTGGAATAATTCTACCTACGAGCAGTACTTC. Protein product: CAWNNSTYEQYF.

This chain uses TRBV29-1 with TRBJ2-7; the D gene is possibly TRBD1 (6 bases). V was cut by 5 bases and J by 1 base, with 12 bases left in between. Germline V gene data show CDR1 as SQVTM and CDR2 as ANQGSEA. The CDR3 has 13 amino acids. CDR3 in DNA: TGCAGCGTTCAGGGGCGGCGATCCTACGAGCAGTACTTC. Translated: CSVQGRRSYEQYF.

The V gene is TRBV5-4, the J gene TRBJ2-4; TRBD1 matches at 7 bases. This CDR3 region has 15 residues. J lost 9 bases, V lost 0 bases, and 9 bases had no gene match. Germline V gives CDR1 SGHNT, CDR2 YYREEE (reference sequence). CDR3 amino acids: CASSLETGSWSIQYF. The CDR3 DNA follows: TGTGCCAGCAGCTTGGAGACAGGGAGTTGGAGCATTCAGTACTTC.

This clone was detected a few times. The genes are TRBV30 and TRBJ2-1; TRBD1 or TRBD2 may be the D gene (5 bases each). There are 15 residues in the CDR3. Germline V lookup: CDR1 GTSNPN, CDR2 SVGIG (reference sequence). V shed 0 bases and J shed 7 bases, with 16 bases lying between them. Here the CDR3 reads CAWSVGTATSNEQFF. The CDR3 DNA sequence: TGTGCCTGGAGTGTAGGGACCGCCACGTCTAATGAGCAGTTCTTC.